This TCR beta chain was recorded in a study of blood T cell repertoires in COVID-19. Followed over time, Seattle patients had been enrolled while infection was active. The CDR3 is 14 amino acids. The V end was cut by 3 bases, the J end by 0 bases, with 6 bases between. Germline values: CDR1 MNHEY, CDR2 SMNVEV (reference sequence). Here immunoSEQ multiplex PCR was the method, and the copy in TCRdb shows in-frame clones only, minus some. The sample lists around 270,000 clones; about 87% were seen once. The material sequenced was peripheral blood. The J gene is TRBJ1-5, the V gene TRBV27; possibly TRBD1 for D (5 bases). This sequence originates from a woman aged 55-70 years with COVID-19, enrolled during active disease. CDR3 in DNA: TGTGCCAGCAGTTTCCAGGGTAGCAATCAGCCCCAGCATTTT. It is translated as CASSFQGSNQPQHF.